The present entry profiles one TCR beta chain with its context. Its antigen remains unknown. The source of the sample is a study of cytomegalovirus exposure and HLA in healthy donors. Study results and limitations: According to a later analysis, donors in an Asian-associated ancestry cluster reportedly had fewer N-insertions than the roughly 720-donor mean. Based on reports, TCR beta sequences accurately predicted HLA-A and HLA-B alleles for most subjects.

The primer mix had 60 Vbeta and 13 Jbeta primers. Some clones are missing from TCRdb's copy, which holds only in-frame ones; the method was immunoSEQ multiplex PCR. The table records 80,000 to 100,000 clones, about three quarters of them present only once. Each donor's status was that of a healthy bone marrow donor. The CDR3 runs 16 residues. V was pared by 5 bases and J by 2 bases, with 5 bases of the junction left unmatched. Germline CDR1 and CDR2: LNHDA and SQIVND (reference sequence). This sequence joins TRBV19 and TRBJ2-3; TRBD2 agrees at 12 bases. The clonotype originates from a man aged 35 to 55 in good health and CMV-seronegative. Sequencing input: PBMCs. The CDR3 DNA reads TGTGCCAGTAGTTCCCGACTAGCGGGGGTCACAGATACGCAGTATTTT. The encoded protein is CASSSRLAGVTDTQYF. Full variable domain (missing parts from reference TRBV19 and TRBJ2-3): DGGITQSPKYLFRKEGQNVTLSCEQNLNHDAMYWYRQDPGQGLRLIYYSQIVNDFQKGDIAEGYSVSREKKESFPLTVTSAQKNPTAFYLCASSSRLAGVTDTQYFGPGTRLTVL.